This T cell receptor beta chain appears in the sequencing data of a study of T-cell reconstitution after alpha-beta-depleted transplantation in children listed by TCRdb under 2016. Notes on the research overall: Using TCR repertoire profiling, the study quantitatively followed how T-cell immune reconstitution unfolded in children after TCRalphabeta/CD19-depleted allogeneic hematopoietic cell transplantation.

This clonotype was detected a few times. Its antigen is still unknown. The input lacks base qualities; no much larger clone sits a single base away. The library was generated by PCR. This sample was sequenced with an Illumina HiSeq 2500. TCR libraries were prepared with molecular barcoding, using unique molecular identifiers to normalize TCRbeta repertoire quantification. TCRdb reprocessed the public reads (quality trimming at Q25 with fastp, clone calling with MiXCR) and kept in-frame beta chains. Every CDR3 protein is listed once, alongside the most common genes and DNA of its rows. The sample table records some 280,000 distinct CDR3 sequences; more than 8% of these occur just once. The ten largest make up about a tenth of the sample. Taken from cysteine to phenylalanine, the CDR3 has 19 residues. The kept DNA is CDR3 alone, 57 bases in frame from the first base. Looking up the germline V gene (reference sequence) yields CDR1 LGHDT and CDR2 YNNKEL. Between the V and J ends, shortened by 2 bases and 5 bases respectively, the junction contains 28 bases.

The sequence was obtained from a human donor who donated a stem cell graft to a child with SCID. Sequences were derived from PBMCs from the stem cell graft donor, sampled from the stem cell graft. Recombination joined TRBV3-1 with TRBJ2-7; TRBD1 might be the D gene, on 7 matching bases. At the DNA level, the sequence is TGTGCCAGCAGCCAACAAGGAGGGCCGAGGGGGCTTTTGTGGAACGAGCAGTACTTC. It specifies CASSQQGGPRGLLWNEQYF.